Below are 27 T cell receptor beta chains sequenced from a single sample in a study of T cells in Graves' hyperthyroidism and ophthalmopathy. Researchers took RNA transcripts and amplified the TCR beta CDR3 regions from them. Using the HTBI primer set, a first-round RT-PCR was run on the TCR CDR3. TCRdb redid the calling of the multiplex PCR reads with MiXCR, one entry per CDR3 protein. The sample carries about 100,000 distinct CDR3 sequences, 15% to 20% recorded once. Sequencing input: blood. All receptors come from a woman between 50 and 59 years old with Graves' hyperthyroidism.

This clonotype was observed at least ten times. The rearrangement uses TRBV20-1 and TRBJ2-1, with 13 bases fitting TRBD2. The CDR3 has 17 residues. In germline, CDR1 is DFQATT, CDR2 SNEGSKA (reference sequence). The V gene end was trimmed by 0 bases and the J gene end by 6 bases; junction bases not matched to a gene: 8. This CDR3 is CSARERGLAGVVNEQFF. The CDR3 nucleotides read TGCAGTGCTAGAGAACGCGGACTAGCGGGAGTTGTCAATGAGCAGTTCTTC.

This clonotype was seen ten or more times. This chain joins TRBV19 and TRBJ2-3, with TRBD2 matching 7 bases. The CDR3 extends over 16 amino acids. V dropped 5 bases and J dropped 3; count of bases not matched to a gene: 11. The germline V gene has CDR1 LNHDA and CDR2 SQIVND (reference sequence). CDR3 DNA sequence: TGTGCCAGTAGTGGGAAGCGGGAAGGTGGAACAGATACGCAGTATTTT. It codes for CASSGKREGGTDTQYF.

The genes are TRBV19 and TRBJ1-1, with D hard to call. With 6 bases removed from V and 6 bases from J, the gap between germline ends came to 8 bases. The germline V gene encodes CDR1 LNHDA and CDR2 SQIVND (reference sequence). This CDR3 has 11 amino acids. The CDR3 nucleotides are TGTGCCAGTAGCCCCGGGGCTGAAGCTTTCTTT. Translating it yields CASSPGAEAFF. Full variable domain (rest looked up from reference TRBV19 and TRBJ1-1): DGGITQSPKYLFRKEGQNVTLSCEQNLNHDAMYWYRQDPGQGLRLIYYSQIVNDFQKGDIAEGYSVSREKKESFPLTVTSAQKNPTAFYLCASSPGAEAFFGQGTRLTVV.

This clonotype was found many times. The chain is built from TRBV2 and TRBJ2-1; D is uncertain. CDR1 and CDR2 from the germline V gene are SNHLY and FYNNEI. Trimming pared 8 bases from V and 1 base from J, leaving 6 bases between. The length of the CDR3 is 12 residues. As DNA, the CDR3 is TGTGCCAGCGGACGGTCCTACAATGAGCAGTTCTTC. Its translation: CASGRSYNEQFF.

Many counts were recorded for this clonotype. The chain recombines TRBV7-2 with TRBJ2-5, with D possibly TRBD1 on 5 matching bases. The CDR3 sequence is 14 residues long. Germline-derived CDR1 and CDR2 are SGHTA and FQGNSA. V was pared by 5 bases and J by 2 bases, with 12 bases between. The CDR3 coding sequence is TGTGCCAGCAGCCCAAGCAGGGTGCAAGAGACCCAGTACTTC. This translates into CASSPSRVQETQYF. The full variable domain, its missing parts supplied by reference TRBV7-2 and TRBJ2-5, is GAGVSQSPSNKVTEKGKDVELRCDPISGHTALYWYRQSLGQGLEFLIYFQGNSAPDKSGLPSDRFSAERTGGSVSTLTIQRTQQEDSAVYLCASSPSRVQETQYFGPGTRLLVL.

About this clonotype itself: One junction end disagrees with the germline gene, perhaps due to a read error. The rearrangement joins TRBV5-1 to TRBJ1-2, with 7 positions matching TRBD1. The CDR3 runs to 13 residues. Germline-derived CDR1 and CDR2 are SGHRS and YFSETQ. CDR3 protein: CAGRGDTGYGYTF. CDR3 DNA sequence: TGCGCCGGCAGGGGGGACACAGGCTATGGCTACACCTTC.

This clonotype has a count of ten or more. The gene calls are TRBV2 and TRBJ2-7; possibly TRBD1 or TRBD2 for D (5 bases each). Germline assignment: CDR1 SNHLY and CDR2 FYNNEI. The CDR3 length is 13 residues. Trimming pared 6 bases from V and 4 bases from J, leaving 13 bases between. CDR3 in amino acids: CASSPGHPYEQYV. The CDR3 bases are TGTGCCAGCAGCCCGGGGCACCCATACGAGCAGTACGTC.

This clonotype came up many times. CDR3 nucleotide sequence: TGTGCCAGCAGACGCGGACTAGCGGAGGACACCGGGGAGCTGTTTTTT. This translates into CASRRGLAEDTGELFF. The V and J genes are TRBV6-1 and TRBJ2-2; 10 nucleotides line up with TRBD2. V lost 6 bases to trimming and J lost 3 bases; unmatched junction nucleotides: 7. CDR1 is MNHNS, CDR2 SASEGT, per germline. The CDR3 runs 16 residues.

The sample holds a few counts of this clonotype. This chain uses TRBV20-1 with TRBJ1-2, with 10 nucleotides matching TRBD1. Unmatched junction bases numbered 13, after V lost 6 bases and J lost 3 bases. The germline CDR1 and CDR2 sequences are DFQATT and SNEGSKA (reference sequence). This CDR3 has 16 residues. The CDR3, as DNA: TGCAGTGCCCAGGGGGGACAGGGGCGGAAAGACTATGGCTACACCTTC. This sequence encodes CSAQGGQGRKDYGYTF.

This clonotype appeared many times. V gene TRBV6-2 or TRBV6-3 combines with J gene TRBJ1-5, with D possibly matching TRBD1 (5 bases). CDR3 length: 14 amino acids. V was clipped by 5 bases and J by 3 bases, with 11 bases between them. In germline, CDR1 is MNHEY, CDR2 SVGEGT. The CDR3 nucleotides read TGTGCCAGCAGTCGACAGAATTACAATCAGCCCCAGCATTTT. This codes for CASSRQNYNQPQHF.

The chain joins TRBV20-1 to TRBJ2-1, with 14 bases lining up with TRBD2. This CDR3 has 15 amino acids. CDR1 and CDR2 (germline): DFQATT, SNEGSKA (reference sequence). Unmatched junction bases numbered 4, after V lost 2 bases and J lost 7 bases. CDR3 nucleotides: TGCAGTGCTAGAAGGGGGACTAGCGGGGGAAATGAGCAGTTCTTC. It specifies CSARRGTSGGNEQFF.

This clonotype was observed many times. The chain's CDR3 is CASGRSSGSTDTQYF. CDR3 DNA sequence: TGCGCCAGCGGCCGGTCTAGCGGGAGTACAGATACGCAGTATTTT. The chain employs TRBV4-1 and TRBJ2-3; the match to TRBD2 covers 10 bases. V shed 8 bases and J 3 bases; nucleotides not matched to a gene: 8. Germline V gives CDR1 MGHRA, CDR2 YSYEKL. The length of the CDR3 is 15 residues.

There are many counts of this clonotype. The chain recombines TRBV6-1 with TRBJ1-6, with D uncertain. V was pared by 5 bases and J by 3 bases, with 23 bases between. Germline V gives CDR1 MNHNS, CDR2 SASEGT. This CDR3 has 19 residues. The CDR3 is CASSSHPSKGSFYNSPLHF. Here the CDR3 DNA reads TGTGCCAGCAGTAGCCACCCGTCGAAAGGGAGTTTCTATAATTCACCCCTCCACTTT.

This clonotype was detected ten times or more. The chain combines TRBV20-1 with TRBJ2-5; TRBD2 matches 10 bases. The germline V gene encodes CDR1 DFQATT and CDR2 SNEGSKA (reference sequence). V trimming: 6 bases; J trimming: 5 bases; junction bases outside the gene matches: 6. The CDR3 consists of 13 residues. The CDR3 protein is CSARGLARETQYF. CDR3 bases: TGCAGTGCCCGGGGACTAGCGCGGGAGACCCAGTACTTC.

At least ten counts were recorded for this clonotype. The chain employs TRBV20-1 and TRBJ1-1; D gene unclear. Per the germline V gene, CDR1 is DFQATT and CDR2 is SNEGSKA (reference sequence). CDR3 length: 13 amino acids. Trimming cost V 1 base and J 8 bases, with 14 bases left between them. Here the CDR3 reads CSARAVYTGEAFF. CDR3 bases: TGCAGTGCTAGAGCCGTGTACACCGGGGAAGCTTTCTTT.

This clonotype was counted many times. The chain uses TRBV18 and TRBJ2-1, with 10 bases fitting TRBD2. The CDR3 contains 15 residues. The trim removed 0 bases at V and 5 bases at J, leaving 1 base unmatched. Looked up from germline, CDR1 is KGHSH and CDR2 is LQKENI. CDR3 amino acids: CASSPPAGGDNEQFF. In DNA form, the CDR3 reads TGTGCCAGCTCACCACCAGCGGGAGGGGACAATGAGCAGTTCTTC.

This clonotype was seen repeatedly, ten times or more. This sequence joins TRBV28 and TRBJ2-1, with 9 positions matching TRBD2. This CDR3 is built from 14 residues. J lost 7 bases, V lost 4 bases, and 5 bases had no gene match. Per germline, CDR1 MDHEN and CDR2 SYDVKM. CDR3 nucleotides: TGTGCCAGCAGTTATGCTAGCGGGAATAATGAGCAGTTCTTC. It translates to CASSYASGNNEQFF.

This clonotype was observed many times. The V gene is TRBV20-1, the J gene TRBJ2-2; 8 bases fit TRBD2. There are 16 residues in the CDR3. CDR1 and CDR2 from the germline V gene are DFQATT and SNEGSKA (reference sequence). Trimming removed 3 bases from V and 6 bases from J; junction bases left unmatched: 12. CDR3 sequence reads: CSASPGGTSRSGELFF. CDR3 DNA sequence: TGCAGTGCTAGTCCCGGAGGGACTAGTAGATCCGGGGAGCTGTTTTTT.

In its sample, this clonotype was seen many times. The V gene is TRBV7-2, the J gene TRBJ1-2; D unresolved. Germline V gene data show CDR1 as SGHTA and CDR2 as FQGNSA. There are 14 residues in the CDR3. The germline V and J ends were trimmed by 1 base and 3 bases, with 9 bases remaining between them. As DNA, the CDR3 is TGTGCCAGCAGCTTAGTTGCTTCGGACTATGGCTACACCTTC. This encodes CASSLVASDYGYTF.

This clonotype was counted many times. The chain recombines TRBV3-1 with TRBJ1-1; 8 bases are a match to TRBD1. Trimming cost V 4 bases and J 5 bases; bases outside gene matches: 6. The CDR3 spans 14 residues. Germline V gives CDR1 LGHDT, CDR2 YNNKEL (reference sequence). The CDR3 reads CASSPRTGGTEAFF. The CDR3 DNA follows: TGTGCCAGCAGCCCCAGAACAGGGGGGACTGAAGCTTTCTTT.

This clonotype was counted at least ten times. The rearrangement links TRBV18 to TRBJ1-1; D remains ambiguous. Germline CDR1 KGHSH, CDR2 LQKENI. V lost 2 bases and J lost 7, with 8 bases in between. CDR3 length: 12 residues. Here the CDR3 reads CASSPMGVEAFF. In nucleotides, the CDR3 is TGTGCCAGCTCACCAATGGGTGTTGAAGCTTTCTTT.

This clonotype was detected many times. The CDR3 here is CASRGLAGPQETQYF. The CDR3 DNA follows: TGTGCCAGTAGAGGGCTAGCGGGACCCCAAGAGACCCAGTACTTC. The gene calls are TRBV19 and TRBJ2-5; TRBD2 matches 9 bases. J was trimmed by 1 base and V by 6 bases; bases with no gene match: 6. The V gene's germline CDR1 is LNHDA and CDR2 SQIVND (reference sequence). The CDR3 is made up of 15 amino acids.

The chain couples TRBV7-2 to TRBJ2-7; D not certain. CDR1 is SGHTA, CDR2 FQGNSA, per germline. Trimming pared 1 base from V and 2 bases from J, leaving 6 bases between. The CDR3 is 13 amino acids. CDR3 sequence (DNA): TGTGCCAGCAGCTTAGTTAGTCCCTACGAGCAGTACTTC. Encoded protein: CASSLVSPYEQYF.

This clonotype was picked up many times. V is TRBV19 and J is TRBJ1-2; TRBD1 is a possible D gene (5 bases). Between the trimmed V and J ends, which lost 0 bases and 3 bases, there was a span of 14 bases. Looked up from germline, CDR1 is LNHDA and CDR2 is SQIVND (reference sequence). CDR3 length equals 16 residues. The CDR3 here is CASSIDHQGGDYGYTF. The CDR3 DNA sequence: TGTGCCAGTAGTATAGATCATCAGGGAGGCGACTATGGCTACACCTTC. The complete variable domain, with remaining parts taken from reference TRBV19 and TRBJ1-2, reads DGGITQSPKYLFRKEGQNVTLSCEQNLNHDAMYWYRQDPGQGLRLIYYSQIVNDFQKGDIAEGYSVSREKKESFPLTVTSAQKNPTAFYLCASSIDHQGGDYGYTFGSGTRLTVV.

This clonotype was counted many times. This chain links TRBV6-1 with TRBJ1-6; D possibly corresponds to TRBD1 (5 bases). Per germline, CDR1 MNHNS and CDR2 SASEGT. With 1 base removed from V and 10 bases from J, the gap between germline ends came to 14 bases. There are 15 residues in the CDR3. Here the CDR3 reads CASSEVDRTISPLHF. CDR3 nucleotides: TGTGCCAGCAGTGAAGTCGACAGAACTATCTCACCCCTCCACTTT.

This clonotype was picked up many times. This chain connects TRBV3-1 to TRBJ2-7; TRBD2 matches 11 bases. Germline CDR1 and CDR2: LGHDT and YNNKEL (reference sequence). This CDR3 contains 16 residues. V lost 0 bases and J lost 2; bases outside the gene matches: 3. The CDR3 spells CASSQEGLAETYEQYF. For the CDR3, the DNA is TGTGCCAGCAGCCAAGAGGGACTAGCGGAGACCTACGAGCAGTACTTC.

Many counts were recorded for this clonotype. For the CDR3, the DNA is TGTGCCAGCAGCCAACCGACTAGCGGGAGGGTCTACGAGCAGTACGTC. Protein: CASSQPTSGRVYEQYV. J is TRBJ2-7 and V is TRBV4-2; 14 positions match TRBD2. This CDR3 contains 16 residues. Germline values: CDR1 LGHNA, CDR2 YNFKEQ. The trim removed 2 bases at V and 3 bases at J, leaving 3 bases unmatched.